One sample yielded the 24 T cell receptor beta chains listed below, sequenced in a study of response to subunit inactivated influenza vaccine. TCRdb independently ran MiXCR on the RT-PCR reads; one entry per CDR3 protein. The table shows 500,000 to 550,000 distinct CDR3 sequences, with approximately 7.3% occurring only once. Sample: PBMCs from blood, taken roughly 24 months after vaccination. These receptors came from a man between 50 and 69 years old who received an inactivated influenza vaccine.

This clonotype was observed at least ten times. The rearrangement joins TRBV9 to TRBJ1-1; 8 nucleotides align to TRBD1. The germline V gene has CDR1 SGDLS and CDR2 YYNGEE. The CDR3 consists of 17 residues. The trim removed 4 bases at V and 4 bases at J, leaving 15 bases unmatched. CDR3 region: CASSIGGLYRGSTEAFF. CDR3 DNA: TGTGCCAGCAGCATAGGGGGCCTTTACAGGGGGAGCACTGAAGCTTTCTTT.

In this sample, this clonotype turned up many times. This chain joins TRBV12-3 or TRBV12-4 and TRBJ1-4; D not resolved. The CDR3 spans 12 residues. Deletions cut 6 bases from V and 13 bases from J, with 15 bases between. The CDR3 is CASSLRSSGLFF. The CDR3 DNA follows: TGTGCCAGCAGCCTCAGGAGCTCAGGACTGTTTTTT.

The table lists this clonotype with a few counts. This chain links TRBV10-3 with TRBJ2-1, with D maybe TRBD2 (6 bases). The CDR3 is 16 amino acids. The V and J ends lost 5 bases and 4 bases respectively, with 18 bases between them. The germline gives CDR1 ENHRY, CDR2 SYGVKD. The CDR3 nucleotides are TGTGCCATCAGTTCCGGTAGCGGAGTGGGTTACAATGAGCAGTTCTTC. It specifies CAISSGSGVGYNEQFF.

The rearrangement joins TRBV7-6 to TRBJ2-2; unclear D gene. Per germline, CDR1 SGHVS and CDR2 FNYEAQ. CDR3 length: 13 residues. Trimming left V 3 bases short and J 4 bases short, with 6 bases between. The CDR3 sequence: CASSFPGTGELFF. In DNA form, the CDR3 reads TGTGCCAGCAGCTTCCCGGGCACCGGGGAGCTGTTTTTT.

The CDR3 DNA follows: TGTGCCAGCAGCGTAGTCGACAGGGAAGTCTATGGCTACACCTTC. This sequence encodes CASSVVDREVYGYTF. This chain uses TRBV9 with TRBJ1-2; 7 nucleotides align to TRBD1. With 0 bases clipped from V and 4 bases from J, the junction kept 6 bases outside the gene matches. The germline CDR1 and CDR2 sequences are SGDLS and YYNGEE. There are 15 residues in the CDR3.

J is TRBJ2-4 and V is TRBV4-1; D remains ambiguous. V lost 5 bases and J 8 bases, leaving 16 bases between the germline ends. This CDR3 spans 14 amino acids. Germline loops: CDR1 MGHRA, CDR2 YSYEKL. In DNA, the CDR3 is TGCGCCAGCAGCTATACCGACAAGCTGGACATTCAGTACTTC. This codes for CASSYTDKLDIQYF.

This clonotype showed up many times. The chain employs TRBV4-2 and TRBJ2-3; D remains unclear. Germline-derived CDR1 and CDR2 are LGHNA and YNFKEQ. V was clipped by 2 bases and J by 3 bases, with 6 bases between them. This CDR3 is 13 amino acids long. The CDR3 is CASSQFRTDTQYF. CDR3 in DNA: TGTGCCAGCAGCCAATTTAGAACAGATACGCAGTATTTT.

This clonotype was seen a few times. This chain joins TRBV11-3 and TRBJ1-1; D call uncertain. Germline CDR1 reads SGHNT; CDR2 reads YENEEA. The V gene lost 5 bases and the J gene lost 4 bases, with 8 bases spanning the gap. The CDR3 covers 12 residues. This chain's CDR3 is CASSTWGTEAFF. The CDR3 bases are TGTGCCAGCAGCACGTGGGGCACTGAAGCTTTCTTT.

This clonotype was detected a few times. V and J are TRBV2 and TRBJ2-3; D is unresolved. Germline V gene lookup returns CDR1 SNHLY and CDR2 FYNNEI. Trimming left V 4 bases short and J 0 bases short, with 14 bases between. The CDR3 covers 16 residues. The CDR3 DNA reads TGTGCCAGCAGTGTTGGGGTTTTGGCTAGCACAGATACGCAGTATTTT. This translates into CASSVGVLASTDTQYF.

This clonotype has ten or more counts. The V call is TRBV29-1, the J call TRBJ2-1; 9 bases line up with TRBD2. Per germline, CDR1 SQVTM and CDR2 ANQGSEA. Trimming took 3 bases from V and 7 from J; bases not matched to a gene: 7. This CDR3 is built from 14 residues. The CDR3 coding sequence is TGCAGCGTTGAGTTAGCGGGAGAGGAGAATGAGCAGTTCTTC. Encoded protein: CSVELAGEENEQFF.

This clonotype showed up many times. The chain uses TRBV12-3 or TRBV12-4 and TRBJ2-1; 7 bases fit TRBD2. Trimming at V came to 3 bases and at J to 9 bases, leaving 8 bases not matched to a gene. CDR3 size: 14 residues. The CDR3 sequence is CASSLALTGGEQFF. As DNA, the CDR3 is TGTGCCAGCAGTTTGGCCCTAACGGGAGGTGAGCAGTTCTTC.

This clonotype was counted at least ten times. This CDR3 reads CSARFGALYNEQFF. In DNA form, the CDR3 reads TGCAGTGCTAGATTCGGGGCCCTCTACAATGAGCAGTTCTTC. The rearrangement links TRBV20-1 to TRBJ2-1; D may be TRBD1 or TRBD2 (5 bases each). Trimming shortened V by 2 bases and J by 3 bases, and 11 bases separated the two germline ends. The CDR3 has 14 amino acids. In germline, CDR1 is DFQATT, CDR2 SNEGSKA (reference sequence).

This clonotype showed up just a few times. This chain links TRBV3-1 with TRBJ2-5; 7 bases agree with TRBD2. CDR1 is LGHDT, CDR2 YNNKEL, per germline (reference sequence). The CDR3 totals 15 residues. V was pared by 0 bases and J by 4 bases, with 5 bases of the junction left unmatched. The CDR3 nucleotides are TGTGCCAGCAGCCAAGAGGGGGGGACGGGAGAGACCCAGTACTTC. It specifies CASSQEGGTGETQYF.

This clonotype appeared many times. The J gene is TRBJ1-2, the V gene TRBV10-3; 7 bases align to TRBD1. V lost 10 bases, J lost 7 bases, and 12 bases stayed unmatched. This CDR3 spans 13 amino acids. CDR1 and CDR2 from the germline V gene are ENHRY and SYGVKD. CDR3 bases: TGTGCCACCACCGAGGACAGGTTCGGTGGCTACACCTTC. It specifies CATTEDRFGGYTF.

In regard to this clonotype: The junction shows a germline mismatch at one end, possibly a read error. The J gene is TRBJ2-7, the V gene TRBV5-1; possible D gene TRBD1, 6 bases. The CDR3 is made up of 14 amino acids. CDR1 and CDR2 from the germline V gene are SGHRS and YFSETQ. CDR3 DNA sequence: TGCGCCAGCAGCCCGGGGTCAGGGGCCTACGGGCAGTACTTC. Translating it yields CASSPGSGAYGQYF.

The CDR3 reads CASSQGSGYTEAFF. The CDR3 nucleotides are TGCGCCAGCAGCCAAGGATCTGGGTACACTGAAGCTTTCTTT. This sequence joins TRBV4-3 and TRBJ1-1; D gene uncertain. Germline V gene data show CDR1 as LGHNA and CDR2 as YSLEER. CDR3 size: 14 residues. Trimming left V 1 base short and J 3 bases short, with 9 bases between.

V is TRBV4-1 and J is TRBJ2-3; 8 nucleotides align to TRBD1. Losses at the gene ends were 4 bases for V and 2 bases for J; bases not matched to a gene: 5. Germline loops: CDR1 MGHRA, CDR2 YSYEKL. This CDR3 contains 15 residues. The CDR3 is CASSPGGPVTDTQYF. The CDR3, as DNA: TGCGCCAGCAGCCCAGGGGGCCCCGTCACAGATACGCAGTATTTT.

J is TRBJ2-2 and V is TRBV20-1; D may correspond to TRBD1 or TRBD2 (6 bases each). CDR1 DFQATT and CDR2 SNEGSKA come from the germline V gene (reference sequence). The CDR3 spans 17 residues. Trimming removed 1 base at V and 3 bases at J, with 18 bases between. The CDR3 protein is CSARGLGRGQHTGELFF. The CDR3 DNA is TGCAGTGCTAGAGGTTTGGGTCGGGGGCAGCACACCGGGGAGCTGTTTTTT.

Only a few counts were recorded for this clonotype. V is TRBV20-1 and J is TRBJ2-3; 13 nucleotides line up with TRBD2. Germline trimming cut 6 bases from V and 7 bases from J; bases unmatched to any gene: 13. In germline, CDR1 is DFQATT, CDR2 SNEGSKA (reference sequence). This CDR3 has 16 residues. The CDR3 region has the DNA TGCAGTGCCAACGATAGGACTAGCGGGAGTACTTATACGCAGTATTTT. It translates to CSANDRTSGSTYTQYF.

This clonotype was observed a handful of times. The chain links TRBV7-8 to TRBJ1-5; 7 bases are shared with TRBD1. The V and J ends lost 0 bases and 6 bases, in that order; junction bases with no gene match: 5. Germline CDR1 reads SGHVS; CDR2 reads FQNEAQ. CDR3 size: 15 residues. CDR3 DNA sequence: TGTGCCAGCAGCTTAGCTGGGACAGTCGGTCAGCCCCAGCATTTT. Encoded protein: CASSLAGTVGQPQHF.

This clonotype has more than one count but fewer than ten. The V and J genes are TRBV10-3 and TRBJ1-2, with 9 nucleotides matching TRBD1. Germline CDR1 and CDR2: ENHRY and SYGVKD. This CDR3 has 15 residues. The J segment lost 3 bases and the V segment lost 9 bases, leaving 11 bases of the junction unmatched. The CDR3 DNA sequence: TGTGCCATGGGTCCCGGGACAGGGCAGGACTATGGCTACACCTTC. It translates to CAMGPGTGQDYGYTF.

The chain recombines TRBV28 with TRBJ1-4; no clear D gene. The V and J ends lost 3 bases and 8 bases respectively, with 10 bases between them. The CDR3 has 13 amino acids. From germline, CDR1 is MDHEN and CDR2 SYDVKM. As DNA, the CDR3 is TGTGCCAGCAGTTTGGGGAGTCGAGAAAAACTGTTTTTT. It codes for CASSLGSREKLFF.

This clonotype was seen repeatedly, ten times or more. V gene TRBV7-9 combines with J gene TRBJ2-3, with D maybe TRBD1 (6 bases). CDR3 length equals 17 residues. Trimming took off 5 bases at V and 1 base at J, with 19 bases between the two ends. Germline V gene data show CDR1 as SEHNR and CDR2 as FQNEAQ (reference sequence). For the CDR3, the DNA is TGTGCCAGCAGCCCCATCTCAGGGGCAGGGCGCACAGATACGCAGTATTTT. This sequence encodes CASSPISGAGRTDTQYF.

This clonotype was seen ten or more times. J is TRBJ2-1 and V is TRBV29-1; TRBD1 matches 12 bases. Germline CDR1 reads SQVTM; CDR2 reads ANQGSEA. This CDR3 is built from 15 residues. J was trimmed by 6 bases and V by 6 bases; bases with no gene match: 9. CDR3 sequence (DNA): TGCAGCGTGGCAGGGGGGACAGGGGGCCGCAATGAGCAGTTCTTC. Amino acids: CSVAGGTGGRNEQFF.